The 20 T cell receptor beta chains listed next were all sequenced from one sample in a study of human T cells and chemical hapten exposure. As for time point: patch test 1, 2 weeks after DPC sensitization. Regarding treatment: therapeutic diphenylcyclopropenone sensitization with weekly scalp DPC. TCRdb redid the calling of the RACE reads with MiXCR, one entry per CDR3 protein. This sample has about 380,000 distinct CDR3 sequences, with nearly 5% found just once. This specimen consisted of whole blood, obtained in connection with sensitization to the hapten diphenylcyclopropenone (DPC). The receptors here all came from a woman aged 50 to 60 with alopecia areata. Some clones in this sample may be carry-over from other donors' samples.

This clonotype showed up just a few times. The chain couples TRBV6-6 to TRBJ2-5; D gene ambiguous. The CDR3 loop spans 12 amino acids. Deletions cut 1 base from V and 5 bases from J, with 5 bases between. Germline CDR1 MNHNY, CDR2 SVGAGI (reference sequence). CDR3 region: CASSYFAETQYF. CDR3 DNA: TGTGCCAGCAGTTACTTTGCGGAGACCCAGTACTTC.

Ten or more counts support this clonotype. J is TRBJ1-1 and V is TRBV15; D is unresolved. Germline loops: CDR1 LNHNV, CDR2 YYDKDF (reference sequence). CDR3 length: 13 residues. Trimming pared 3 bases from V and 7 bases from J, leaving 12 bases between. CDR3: CATSSKGPFEAFF. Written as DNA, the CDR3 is TGTGCCACCAGCAGCAAAGGCCCGTTTGAAGCTTTCTTT.

The CDR3 sequence is CASSREGYTDTQYF. CDR3 DNA: TGCGCCAGCAGCAGGGAGGGGTACACAGATACGCAGTATTTT. The chain carries TRBV5-1 and TRBJ2-3; 7 bases line up with TRBD2. Trimming cost V 4 bases and J 2 bases; bases outside gene matches: 4. The CDR3 extends over 14 amino acids. CDR1 SGHRS and CDR2 YFSETQ come from the germline V gene.

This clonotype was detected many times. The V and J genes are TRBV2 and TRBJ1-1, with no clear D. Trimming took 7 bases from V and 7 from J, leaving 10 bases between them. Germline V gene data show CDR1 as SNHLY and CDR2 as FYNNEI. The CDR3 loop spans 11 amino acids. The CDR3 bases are TGTGCCAGCATGCGGGAGAGTGAAGCTTTCTTT. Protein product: CASMRESEAFF. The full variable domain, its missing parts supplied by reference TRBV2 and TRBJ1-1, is EPEVTQTPSHQVTQMGQEVILRCVPISNHLYFYWYRQILGQKVEFLVSFYNNEISEKSEIFDDQFSVERPDGSNFTLKIRSTKLEDSAMYFCASMRESEAFFGQGTRLTVV.

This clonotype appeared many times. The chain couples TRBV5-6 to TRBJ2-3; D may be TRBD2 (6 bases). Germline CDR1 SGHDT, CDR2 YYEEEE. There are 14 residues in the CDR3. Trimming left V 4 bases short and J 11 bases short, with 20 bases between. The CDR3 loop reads CASSTRDWGSWQYF. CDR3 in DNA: TGTGCCAGCAGCACGCGGGACTGGGGAAGCTGGCAGTATTTT.

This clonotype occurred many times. CDR3 coding DNA: TGTGCCAGCAGCTTAGTAGGGGAACCTCAGCCCCAGCATTTT. Protein product: CASSLVGEPQPQHF. This chain connects TRBV7-2 to TRBJ1-5; D is possibly TRBD1 (5 bases). In germline, CDR1 is SGHTA, CDR2 FQGNSA. Between the trimmed V and J ends, which lost 1 base and 6 bases, there was a span of 10 bases. The CDR3 has 14 residues.

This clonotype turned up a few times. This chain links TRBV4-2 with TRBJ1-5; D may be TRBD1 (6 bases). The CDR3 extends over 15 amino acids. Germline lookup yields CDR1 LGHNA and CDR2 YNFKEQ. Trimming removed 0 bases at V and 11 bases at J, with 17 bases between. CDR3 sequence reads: CASSQERGGSRAQHF. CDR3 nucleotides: TGTGCCAGCAGCCAAGAGAGGGGGGGCTCGAGGGCCCAGCATTTT.

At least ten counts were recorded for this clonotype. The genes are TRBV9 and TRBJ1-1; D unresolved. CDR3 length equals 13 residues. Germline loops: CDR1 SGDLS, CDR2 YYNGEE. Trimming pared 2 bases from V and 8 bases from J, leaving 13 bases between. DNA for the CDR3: TGTGCCAGCAGCGTTTATCCAGGCGGGGAAGCTTTCTTT. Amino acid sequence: CASSVYPGGEAFF. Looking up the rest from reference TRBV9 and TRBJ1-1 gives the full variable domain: DSGVTQTPKHLITATGQRVTLRCSPRSGDLSVYWYQQSLDQGLQFLIQYYNGEERAKGNILERFSAQQFPDLHSELNLSSLELGDSALYFCASSVYPGGEAFFGQGTRLTVV.

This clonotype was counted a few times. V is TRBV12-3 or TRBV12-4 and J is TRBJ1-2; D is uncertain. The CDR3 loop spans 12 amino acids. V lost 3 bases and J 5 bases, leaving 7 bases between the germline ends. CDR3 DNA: TGTGCCAGCAGTTTCGGGGTATATGGCTACACCTTC. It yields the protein CASSFGVYGYTF.

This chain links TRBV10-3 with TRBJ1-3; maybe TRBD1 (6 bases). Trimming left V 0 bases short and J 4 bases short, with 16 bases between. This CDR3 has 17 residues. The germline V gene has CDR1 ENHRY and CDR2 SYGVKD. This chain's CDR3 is CAISESRDKSAGNTIYF. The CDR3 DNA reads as TGTGCCATCAGTGAGTCGCGGGACAAATCGGCGGGAAACACCATATATTTT.

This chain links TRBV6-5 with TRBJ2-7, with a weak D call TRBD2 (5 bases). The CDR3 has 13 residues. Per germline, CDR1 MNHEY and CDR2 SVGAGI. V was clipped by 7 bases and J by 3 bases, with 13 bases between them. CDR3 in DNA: TGTGCCAGCACGGGAAGGGTTAACTACGAGCAGTACTTC. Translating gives CASTGRVNYEQYF.

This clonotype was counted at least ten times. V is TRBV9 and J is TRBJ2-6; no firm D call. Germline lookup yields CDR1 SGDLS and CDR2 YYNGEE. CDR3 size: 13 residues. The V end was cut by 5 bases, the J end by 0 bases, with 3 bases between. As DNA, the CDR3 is TGTGCCAGCAGTTTCTCTGGGGCCAACGTCCTGACTTTC. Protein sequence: CASSFSGANVLTF.

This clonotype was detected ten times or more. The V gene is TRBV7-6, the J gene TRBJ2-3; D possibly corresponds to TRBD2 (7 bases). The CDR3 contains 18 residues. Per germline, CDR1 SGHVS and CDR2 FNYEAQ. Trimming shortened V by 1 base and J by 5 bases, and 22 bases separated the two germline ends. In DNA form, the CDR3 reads TGTGCCAGCAGCTTAGTTCCGGGGGGCGAAACCCCAGTAGATACGCAGTATTTT. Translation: CASSLVPGGETPVDTQYF. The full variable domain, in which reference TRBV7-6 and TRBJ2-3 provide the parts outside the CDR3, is GAGVSQSPRYKVTKRGQDVALRCDPISGHVSLYWYRQALGQGPEFLTYFNYEAQQDKSGLPNDRFSAERPEGSISTLTIQRTEQRDSAMYRCASSLVPGGETPVDTQYFGPGTRLTVL.

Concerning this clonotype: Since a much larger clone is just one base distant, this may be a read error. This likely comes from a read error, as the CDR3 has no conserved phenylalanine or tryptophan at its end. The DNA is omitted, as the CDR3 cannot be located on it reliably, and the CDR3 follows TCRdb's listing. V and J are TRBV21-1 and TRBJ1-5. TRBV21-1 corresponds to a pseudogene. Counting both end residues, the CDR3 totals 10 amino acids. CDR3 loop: CASSNDHQHL.

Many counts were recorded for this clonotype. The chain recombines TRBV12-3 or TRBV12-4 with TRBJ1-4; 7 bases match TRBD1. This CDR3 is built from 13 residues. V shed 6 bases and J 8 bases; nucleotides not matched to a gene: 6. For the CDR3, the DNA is TGTGCCAGCAGGCCGACAGGGAGCGAAAAACTGTTTTTT. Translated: CASRPTGSEKLFF.

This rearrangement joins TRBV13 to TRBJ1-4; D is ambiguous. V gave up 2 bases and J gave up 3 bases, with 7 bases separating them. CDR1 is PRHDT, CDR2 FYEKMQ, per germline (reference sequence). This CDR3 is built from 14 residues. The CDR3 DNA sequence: TGTGCCAGCAGCTTAAAGGTAGCTAATGAAAAACTGTTTTTT. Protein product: CASSLKVANEKLFF.

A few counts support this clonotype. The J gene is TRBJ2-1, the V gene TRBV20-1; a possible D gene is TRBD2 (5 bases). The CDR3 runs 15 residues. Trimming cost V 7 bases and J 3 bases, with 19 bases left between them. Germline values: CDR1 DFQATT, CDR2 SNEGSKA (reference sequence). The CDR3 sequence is CSVFQPSGHYNEQFF. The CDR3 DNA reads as TGCAGTGTCTTCCAACCCAGCGGCCACTACAATGAGCAGTTCTTC.

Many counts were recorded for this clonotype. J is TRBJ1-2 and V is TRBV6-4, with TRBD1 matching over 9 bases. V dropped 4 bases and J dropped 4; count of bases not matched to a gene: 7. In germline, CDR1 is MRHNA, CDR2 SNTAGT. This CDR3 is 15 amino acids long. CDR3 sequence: CASSATTGGGYGYTF. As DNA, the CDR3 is TGTGCCAGCAGTGCGACGACAGGGGGAGGCTATGGCTACACCTTC.

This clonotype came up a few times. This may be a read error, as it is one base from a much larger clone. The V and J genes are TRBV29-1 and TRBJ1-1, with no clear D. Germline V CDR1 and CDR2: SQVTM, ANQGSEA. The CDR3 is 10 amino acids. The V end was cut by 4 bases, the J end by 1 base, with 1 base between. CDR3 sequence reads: CSVGNTEAFF. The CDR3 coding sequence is TGCAGCGTTGGGAACACTGAAGCTTTCTTT.

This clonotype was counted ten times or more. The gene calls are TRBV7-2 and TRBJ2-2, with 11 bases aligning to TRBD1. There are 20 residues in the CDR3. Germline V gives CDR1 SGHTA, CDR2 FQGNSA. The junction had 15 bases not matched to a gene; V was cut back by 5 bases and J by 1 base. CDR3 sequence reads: CASSRSWTGGAGRNTGELFF. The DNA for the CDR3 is TGTGCCAGCAGCCGCTCCTGGACAGGGGGCGCGGGTAGGAACACCGGGGAGCTGTTTTTT.